What follows is one T cell receptor beta chain and its context. Its specificity is not known. This same CDR3 is encoded by further DNA sequences in the sample. This specimen comes from a study of cytomegalovirus exposure and HLA in healthy donors. General observations from the study: Rarity held for most TCR sequences, but there were some public TCRs that occurred in many donors.

Researchers ran the PCR with 60 Vbeta and 13 Jbeta primers. Using immunoSEQ multiplex PCR, the repertoire was profiled, and TCRdb retains in-frame clones only, with some absent. The sample shows under 200,000 clones, roughly 83% of them seen only once. With 3 bases clipped from V and 6 bases from J, the junction kept 1 base outside the gene matches. This CDR3 region has 14 residues. Germline CDR1 is KGHSH and CDR2 is LQKENI. This TCR was sampled from a male donor in good health and CMV-seropositive. The chain joins TRBV18 to TRBJ1-4; 10 nucleotides match TRBD1. The material sequenced was PBMCs. The chain's CDR3 is CASSPGTGDEKLFF. CDR3 nucleotide sequence: TGTGCCAGCTCACCCGGGACAGGGGATGAAAAACTGTTTTTT. Together with reference TRBV18 and TRBJ1-4, the CDR3 gives the full variable domain: NAGVMQNPRHLVRRRGQEARLRCSPMKGHSHVYWYRQLPEEGLKFMVYLQKENIIDESGMPKERFSAEFPKEGPSILRIQQVVRGDSAAYFCASSPGTGDEKLFFGSGTQLSVL.